Listed here is a single TCR beta chain. Its target is unknown. Assay: immunoSEQ multiplex PCR; the TCRdb copy retains only in-frame clones and omits some. Of 11,000 to 15,000 clones listed, roughly three quarters were seen once; the top ten hold 11%. V trimming: 6 bases; J trimming: 2 bases; junction bases outside the gene matches: 1. The CDR3 loop spans 13 amino acids. CDR1 is LNHDA, CDR2 SQIVND, per germline (reference sequence). The data originate from a study of CD4+ T cells in melanoma. Study results and limitations: A reported correlation linked neoantigen-specific CD4+ T cells to CD8+, macrophage and B cell function.

The chain carries TRBV19 and TRBJ2-3, with TRBD1 matching 8 bases. The sequence was obtained from a human donor with melanoma. Material for sequencing was cells from a culture (not recorded whether cultured in vitro). CDR3: CASRGQVTDTQYF. Written as DNA, the CDR3 is TGTGCCAGTAGGGGACAGGTCACAGATACGCAGTATTTT.